One sample yielded the 32 T cell receptor beta chains listed below, sequenced in a study of regulatory T cells in long-lasting Graves disease. Time point denoted: newly diagnosed GD, antithyroid drugs for less than 3 months. After RNA was extracted from PBMCs, the TCR library was made from it. Combining iRepertoire HTBI primers with Arm-PCR of CDR3 regions, the authors built TCR beta libraries. TCRdb analysed the multiplex PCR reads with MiXCR anew, one entry per CDR3 protein. Found here are a few hundred thousand distinct CDR3 sequences, over 15% of them singletons; the top ten hold around 27%. These data were also reused for a study on T cells in Graves' hyperthyroidism and ophthalmopathy.

Sequences were derived from peripheral blood mononuclear cells (PBMCs), sampled at new diagnosis, from a patient treated with antithyroid drugs. The receptors derive from a man aged 40-49 years with Graves disease.

This clonotype was observed a few times. This clone may be a read error of a much larger clone one base away. The chain uses TRBV2 and TRBJ1-5; 8 bases agree with TRBD1. The CDR3 is 17 amino acids. J lost 2 bases, V lost 3 bases, and 9 bases had no gene match. Germline V gene sequence: CDR1 SNHLY, CDR2 FYNNEI. As DNA, the CDR3 is TGTGCCAGCAGTGACGAGTCAGGGGGCGCTGGCAATCAGCCCCAGCATTTT. It encodes CASSDESGGAGNQPQHF.

In this sample, this clonotype turned up many times. V is TRBV28 and J is TRBJ2-5; 10 bases agree with TRBD2. Per germline, CDR1 MDHEN and CDR2 SYDVKM. The CDR3 is made up of 17 amino acids. J gave up 6 bases and V 3 bases, and 13 bases lay outside the gene matches. The CDR3 here is CASSFDWDSGGSQTQYF. The CDR3 coding sequence is TGTGCCAGCAGTTTTGACTGGGATAGCGGGGGGTCCCAGACCCAGTACTTC.

The sample holds many counts of this clonotype. The chain employs TRBV12-3 or TRBV12-4 and TRBJ2-3; no reliable D call. Trimming removed 5 bases at V and 5 bases at J, with 2 bases between. CDR3 length equals 10 residues. This chain's CDR3 is CASSIDTQYF. The CDR3 nucleotides read TGTGCCAGCAGTATAGATACGCAGTATTTT.

At least ten counts were recorded for this clonotype. The chain joins TRBV28 to TRBJ2-5; D call uncertain. The V end was cut by 6 bases, the J end by 4 bases, with 6 bases between. There are 11 residues in the CDR3. Germline values: CDR1 MDHEN, CDR2 SYDVKM. The CDR3: CASSLLETQYF. Written as DNA, the CDR3 is TGTGCCAGCAGCTTGCTAGAGACCCAGTACTTC.

The sample holds many counts of this clonotype. The rearrangement links TRBV18 to TRBJ1-1; 7 bases align to TRBD1. Unmatched junction bases numbered 4, after V lost 5 bases and J lost 4 bases. Per germline, CDR1 KGHSH and CDR2 LQKENI. The CDR3 is 13 residues long. The CDR3 nucleotides are TGTGCCAGCTCAGGACAGGTTTCCACTGAAGCTTTCTTT. Its translation: CASSGQVSTEAFF.

This clonotype was found many times. The chain has TRBV20-1 and TRBJ2-3; maybe TRBD2 (6 bases). CDR1 and CDR2 (germline): DFQATT, SNEGSKA (reference sequence). This CDR3 has 13 amino acids. V gave up 5 bases and J gave up 4 bases, with 13 bases separating them. The CDR3 DNA reads TGCAGTGCTTTAAACCCGGGGGCAGATACGCAGTATTTT. Its protein product is CSALNPGADTQYF.

The table lists this clonotype with many counts. The CDR3 region has the DNA TGTGCCAGCAGCCCTTTGGACGGGAACAATGAGCAGTTCTTC. Translating it yields CASSPLDGNNEQFF. V and J are TRBV7-2 and TRBJ2-1; D might be TRBD2 (5 bases). The V gene's germline CDR1 is SGHTA and CDR2 FQGNSA. The CDR3 has 14 amino acids. Trimming removed 5 bases at V and 5 bases at J, with 13 bases between.

This clonotype turned up a few times. V is TRBV5-5 and J is TRBJ2-7; D call uncertain. Germline CDR1 and CDR2: SGHKS and YYEKEE (reference sequence). The CDR3 spans 14 residues. V lost 4 bases and J 5 bases, leaving 16 bases between the germline ends. CDR3 sequence (DNA): TGTGCCAGCAGCGTATTAGGCCGACTGCACGAGCAGTACTTC. Amino acids: CASSVLGRLHEQYF. The variable domain in full, completed from reference TRBV5-5 and TRBJ2-7, reads DAGVTQSPTHLIKTRGQQVTLRCSPISGHKSVSWYQQVLGQGPQFIFQYYEKEERGRGNFPDRFSARQFPNYSSELNVNALLLGDSALYLCASSVLGRLHEQYFGPGTRLTVT.

This clonotype was observed once. This likely stems from a read error, as it lies one base from a far larger clone. V usage is TRBV20-1 and J usage is TRBJ1-1; 14 bases line up with TRBD2. The J call is in doubt because the DNA end fits TRBJ2-3 better. The germline V gene encodes CDR1 DFQATT and CDR2 SNEGSKA (reference sequence). The CDR3 spans 15 residues. CDR3 in DNA: TGCAGTAACCGGGGGACTAGCGGGGGTACAGATACGCAGTATTTT. Translating it yields CSNRGTSGGTDTQYF.

This clonotype was recorded at least ten times. The V and J genes are TRBV15 and TRBJ2-7; D tentatively reads TRBD1 or TRBD2 (5 bases each). Germline V gives CDR1 LNHNV, CDR2 YYDKDF (reference sequence). This CDR3 spans 15 amino acids. The ends were cut back, 1 base at V and 2 bases at J, with 12 bases in the middle. CDR3 in DNA: TGTGCCACCAGCAGAGCCCGGGACCCAGCCTACGAGCAGTACTTC. Translation: CATSRARDPAYEQYF.

The chain carries TRBV9 and TRBJ2-7; D gene ambiguous. V was cut by 2 bases and J by 4 bases, with 13 bases left in between. The CDR3 consists of 14 residues. Germline CDR1 is SGDLS and CDR2 is YYNGEE. The CDR3 region has the DNA TGTGCCAGCAGCGTCATGGATCAGACTTACGAGCAGTACTTC. Translating it yields CASSVMDQTYEQYF.

This chain uses TRBV6-5 with TRBJ1-2; weak D call: TRBD1 (6 bases). V was cut by 2 bases and J by 4 bases, with 11 bases left in between. CDR1 is MNHEY and CDR2 is SVGAGI in the germline V gene. The CDR3 is 14 residues long. The CDR3 DNA follows: TGTGCCAGCAGTTACAGGGACACCTCCTATGGCTACACCTTC. This gives the protein CASSYRDTSYGYTF.

This clonotype was recorded many times. V is TRBV28 and J is TRBJ2-2; D is possibly TRBD2 (7 bases). The length of the CDR3 is 15 residues. V lost 1 base, J lost 4 bases, and 10 bases lay in between. CDR1 and CDR2 (germline): MDHEN, SYDVKM. CDR3 sequence reads: CASSLSGGRTGELFF. The CDR3 DNA is TGTGCCAGCAGTTTATCGGGGGGCCGCACCGGGGAGCTGTTTTTT.

This clonotype has ten or more counts. The rearrangement uses TRBV20-1 and TRBJ2-4; D call uncertain. Germline CDR1 reads DFQATT; CDR2 reads SNEGSKA (reference sequence). V was cut by 4 bases and J by 2 bases, with 15 bases left in between. The CDR3 spans 15 residues. As DNA, the CDR3 is TGCAGTGCTACCGGGCCCCCTTTCTCCAAAAACATTCAGTACTTC. Residues: CSATGPPFSKNIQYF.

On this clonotype: This could be a read error, since a much larger clone is one nucleotide away. This rearrangement joins TRBV29-1 to TRBJ2-1; 11 bases are a match to TRBD2. The germline gives CDR1 SQVTM, CDR2 ANQGSEA. The CDR3 spans 14 residues. After removal of 5 bases from V and 4 bases from J, the junction contained 4 bases not matched to a gene. CDR3 protein: CSVRLAGYYNEQFF. The CDR3 DNA is TGCAGCGTTAGACTAGCGGGATATTACAATGAGCAGTTCTTC.

J is TRBJ1-4 and V is TRBV28, with D perhaps TRBD1 (5 bases). Germline values: CDR1 MDHEN, CDR2 SYDVKM. The CDR3 totals 16 residues. V lost 5 bases and J 8 bases, leaving 21 bases between the germline ends. CDR3 sequence (DNA): TGTGCCAGCAGTCTCGGGGGGGGGACGGCGGAGGAAAAACTGTTTTTT. This codes for CASSLGGGTAEEKLFF.

This clonotype appeared a few times. The gene calls are TRBV7-8 and TRBJ2-3; 9 nucleotides match TRBD2. Germline CDR1 reads SGHVS; CDR2 reads FQNEAQ. With 10 bases clipped from V and 6 bases from J, the junction kept 14 bases outside the gene matches. The CDR3 runs 15 residues. The CDR3 bases are TGTGCCACCCGGGTTGGGCGGGGGGGTTGGGATACGCAGTATTTT. Its translation is CATRVGRGGWDTQYF.

This CDR3 is CASSPLTSAAVNNEQFF. For the CDR3, the DNA is TGTGCCAGTAGTCCCCTAACTAGCGCTGCGGTTAACAATGAGCAGTTCTTC. The J gene is TRBJ2-1, the V gene TRBV19; 7 bases map to TRBD2. The CDR3 has 17 amino acids. CDR1 is LNHDA and CDR2 is SQIVND in the germline V gene (reference sequence). The trim removed 5 bases at V and 5 bases at J, leaving 15 bases unmatched. Full variable domain (remainder filled in from reference TRBV19 and TRBJ2-1): DGGITQSPKYLFRKEGQNVTLSCEQNLNHDAMYWYRQDPGQGLRLIYYSQIVNDFQKGDIAEGYSVSREKKESFPLTVTSAQKNPTAFYLCASSPLTSAAVNNEQFFGPGTRLTVL.

This clonotype was seen ten or more times. The V gene is TRBV18, the J gene TRBJ2-7, with D possibly matching TRBD1 (6 bases). CDR1 and CDR2 (germline): KGHSH, LQKENI. This CDR3 is 13 amino acids long. V was shortened by 6 bases and J by 3 bases, with 12 bases between the two germline ends. The CDR3 DNA reads as TGTGCCAGCTCGATGGACAGATACTACGAGCAGTACTTC. This translates into CASSMDRYYEQYF.

A few counts support this clonotype. The J gene is TRBJ1-3, the V gene TRBV4-1; D gene unclear. Looked up from germline, CDR1 is MGHRA and CDR2 is YSYEKL. Trimming left V 1 base short and J 0 bases short, with 16 bases between. This CDR3 is 18 amino acids long. Here the CDR3 DNA reads TGCGCCAGCAGCCAAGGGCCCCGACGGATTCTCTCTGGAAACACCATATATTTT. Translating gives CASSQGPRRILSGNTIYF.

This clonotype was counted at least ten times. V is TRBV11-3 and J is TRBJ2-1; D is undetermined. The CDR3 runs 12 residues. Trimming removed 0 bases from V and 6 bases from J, with 3 bases in between. The V gene's germline CDR1 is SGHNT and CDR2 YENEEA. The CDR3 region is CASSLEGNEQFF. Here the CDR3 DNA reads TGTGCCAGCAGCTTAGAGGGCAATGAGCAGTTCTTC.

The rearrangement links TRBV5-1 to TRBJ2-5, with TRBD2 matching over 16 bases. This CDR3 region has 20 residues. Germline CDR1 is SGHRS and CDR2 is YFSETQ. V gave up 6 bases and J gave up 5 bases; unmatched junction bases: 19. CDR3 loop: CASNGLGPPGLAGGQETQYF. CDR3 bases: TGCGCCAGCAACGGCCTGGGCCCACCGGGACTAGCGGGGGGGCAGGAGACCCAGTACTTC. Full variable domain (remainder filled in from reference TRBV5-1 and TRBJ2-5): KAGVTQTPRYLIKTRGQQVTLSCSPISGHRSVSWYQQTPGQGLQFLFEYFSETQRNKGNFPGRFSGRQFSNSRSEMNVSTLELGDSALYLCASNGLGPPGLAGGQETQYFGPGTRLLVL.

This clonotype was counted ten times or more. This sequence joins TRBV9 and TRBJ2-5; TRBD2 might be the D (6 bases). The ends were cut back, 0 bases at V and 5 bases at J, with 14 bases in the middle. The CDR3 sequence is 15 residues long. Germline-derived CDR1 and CDR2 are SGDLS and YYNGEE. In DNA form, the CDR3 reads TGTGCCAGCAGCGTAGACGGCCTACGGGGGGAGACCCAGTACTTC. Protein sequence: CASSVDGLRGETQYF.

This clonotype was seen a few times. The chain employs TRBV7-9 and TRBJ2-7; TRBD1 agrees at 9 bases. There are 14 residues in the CDR3. Germline V lookup: CDR1 SEHNR, CDR2 FQNEAQ (reference sequence). The V and J ends lost 5 bases and 7 bases, in that order; junction bases with no gene match: 9. The CDR3 is CASSPGTGMGEQYF. CDR3 DNA sequence: TGTGCCAGCAGCCCCGGGACAGGGATGGGTGAGCAGTACTTC. Full variable domain (missing parts from reference TRBV7-9 and TRBJ2-7): DTGVSQNPRHKITKRGQNVTFRCDPISEHNRLYWYRQTLGQGPEFLTYFQNEAQLEKSRLLSDRFSAERPKGSFSTLEIQRTEQGDSAMYLCASSPGTGMGEQYFGPGTRLTVT.

Remarks on this clonotype: With a far larger clone one base away, a read error is the likely cause. The chain links TRBV29-1 to TRBJ2-7; TRBD1 or TRBD2 may be the D gene (6 bases each). CDR1 SQVTM and CDR2 ANQGSEA come from the germline V gene. This CDR3 has 14 amino acids. The V end lost 7 bases, the J end lost 7 bases, and 23 bases lay between the germline ends. CDR3 region: CSARGLGAGNEQYF. The CDR3 DNA sequence: TGCAGCGCTCGAGGTTTGGGGGCGGGGAATGAGCAGTACTTC.

This clonotype was observed a few times. This rearrangement joins TRBV4-1 to TRBJ1-5; a possible D gene is TRBD1 (6 bases). The V gene's germline CDR1 is MGHRA and CDR2 YSYEKL. The CDR3 is made up of 16 amino acids. The germline V and J ends were trimmed by 0 bases and 5 bases, with 14 bases remaining between them. The CDR3 DNA is TGCGCCAGCAGCCAAGATGGAGGACAGAGGCATCAGCCCCAGCATTTT. Translated, it gives CASSQDGGQRHQPQHF.

This clonotype has just a few counts. The chain uses TRBV5-5 and TRBJ2-7, with unresolved D. V was trimmed by 4 bases and J by 6 bases, leaving 23 bases between them. Germline CDR1 SGHKS, CDR2 YYEKEE (reference sequence). This CDR3 has 16 residues. CDR3 DNA: TGTGCCAGCAGCCCCGCGAGTACGGGTGGAAAGGGCGAGCAGTACTTC. Translation: CASSPASTGGKGEQYF.

This clonotype occurred many times. The rearrangement uses TRBV7-3 and TRBJ2-3; maybe TRBD1 (6 bases). Trimming left V 5 bases short and J 5 bases short, with 14 bases between. Germline CDR1 is SGHTA and CDR2 is FQGTGA. The CDR3 has 14 amino acids. The CDR3 reads CASSTYSTGDTQYF. The CDR3 DNA follows: TGTGCCAGCAGCACCTACTCGACAGGAGATACGCAGTATTTT. Full variable domain (rest looked up from reference TRBV7-3 and TRBJ2-3): GAGVSQTPSNKVTEKGKYVELRCDPISGHTALYWYRQSLGQGPEFLIYFQGTGAADDSGLPNDRFFAVRPEGSVSTLKIQRTERGDSAVYLCASSTYSTGDTQYFGPGTRLTVL.

In its sample, this clonotype was seen a few times. The gene calls are TRBV6-2 or TRBV6-3 and TRBJ2-3, with 7 positions matching TRBD2. Germline loops: CDR1 MNHEY, CDR2 SVGEGT. The CDR3 totals 17 residues. The V and J ends lost 7 bases and 3 bases, in that order; junction bases with no gene match: 16. The CDR3 region is CASTQIRTSVGTDTQYF. The CDR3 nucleotides read TGTGCCAGCACCCAAATCCGGACTAGTGTCGGGACAGATACGCAGTATTTT.

This clonotype was detected ten times or more. This chain connects TRBV30 to TRBJ1-1; D unresolved. V was trimmed by 7 bases and J by 3 bases, leaving 6 bases between them. Germline assignment: CDR1 GTSNPN and CDR2 SVGIG (reference sequence). This CDR3 is 10 amino acids long. The chain's CDR3 is CASWDTEAFF. CDR3 sequence (DNA): TGTGCCTCCTGGGACACTGAAGCTTTCTTT.

This clonotype was counted ten times or more. The V gene is TRBV20-1, the J gene TRBJ1-1; D unresolved. V was pared by 3 bases and J by 6 bases, with 14 bases between. Germline V lookup: CDR1 DFQATT, CDR2 SNEGSKA (reference sequence). The CDR3 extends over 13 amino acids. DNA of the CDR3: TGCAGTGCTAGCCGGCGGCGGGCCCCTGAAGCTTTCTTT. The encoded protein is CSASRRRAPEAFF.

The chain couples TRBV30 to TRBJ2-2, with unresolved D. The CDR3 covers 13 residues. Looked up from germline, CDR1 is GTSNPN and CDR2 is SVGIG (reference sequence). The germline V and J ends were trimmed by 5 bases and 4 bases, with 11 bases remaining between them. CDR3 DNA: TGTGCCTGGGCCTCCTTGGGCACCGGGGAGCTGTTTTTT. Protein product: CAWASLGTGELFF.